Below are 11 T cell receptor beta chains sequenced from a single sample in a study of OX40 agonist ivuxolimab in advanced cancers. Assay used: immunoSEQ multiplex PCR; TCRdb lists only in-frame clones, some missing. Among about 62,000 clones listed, 88% were seen once. The sample was CD4+ or CD8+ T cells sorted from blood, taken in a trial of the OX40 agonist ivuxolimab. The receptors stem from an adult with an advanced solid tumor such as melanoma, head and neck, liver or kidney cancer.

The chain employs TRBV14 and TRBJ1-1; no firm D call. V was pared by 5 bases and J by 7 bases, with 14 bases between. Germline CDR1 and CDR2: SGHDN and FVKESK. The CDR3 sequence is 13 residues long. CDR3 sequence reads: CASSTTRSGEAFF. Here the CDR3 DNA reads TGTGCCAGCAGCACTACAAGAAGTGGTGAAGCTTTCTTT.

The rearrangement joins TRBV5-5 to TRBJ2-2, with D tentatively TRBD1 or TRBD2 (5 bases each). The V end was cut by 0 bases, the J end by 4 bases, with 10 bases between. Germline V CDR1 and CDR2: SGHKS, YYEKEE (reference sequence). The CDR3 runs 15 residues. This CDR3 reads CASSLGGTSTGELFF. DNA of the CDR3: TGTGCCAGCAGCTTGGGAGGGACCTCCACCGGGGAGCTGTTTTTT.

This clone was seen more than once but under ten times. J is TRBJ2-7 and V is TRBV11-2; 8 bases fit TRBD1. V dropped 0 bases and J dropped 5; count of bases not matched to a gene: 15. Germline V gives CDR1 SGHAT, CDR2 FQNNGV. This CDR3 has 18 residues. CDR3 protein: CASSLDLVAGTGLDEQYF. The DNA for the CDR3 is TGTGCCAGCAGCTTAGATCTTGTCGCAGGGACAGGATTGGACGAGCAGTACTTC.

V usage is TRBV6-1 and J usage is TRBJ2-7, with 8 bases that match TRBD1. With 1 base clipped from V and 6 bases from J, the junction kept 5 bases outside the gene matches. Germline-derived CDR1 and CDR2 are MNHNS and SASEGT. This CDR3 is built from 14 residues. The CDR3 region is CASSEEQGEREQYF. The CDR3 DNA follows: TGTGCCAGCAGTGAAGAACAGGGGGAGCGCGAGCAGTACTTC.

The V gene is TRBV6-5, the J gene TRBJ1-5; D remains ambiguous. Trimming cost V 6 bases and J 2 bases, with 5 bases left between them. CDR1 and CDR2 (germline): MNHEY, SVGAGI. This CDR3 comprises 12 residues. The CDR3 DNA sequence: TGTGCCAGCAGAATGGGCAATCAGCCCCAGCATTTT. This encodes CASRMGNQPQHF.

The rearrangement uses TRBV5-1 and TRBJ2-3; TRBD1 or TRBD2 may be the D gene (6 bases each). The CDR3 contains 14 residues. CDR1 is SGHRS, CDR2 YFSETQ, per germline. Trimming took off 2 bases at V and 1 base at J, with 8 bases between the two ends. The CDR3 coding sequence is TGCGCCAGCAGCTTTGGGGGGCGCACAGATACGCAGTATTTT. Residues: CASSFGGRTDTQYF. Supplemented by reference TRBV5-1 and TRBJ2-3, the full variable domain reads KAGVTQTPRYLIKTRGQQVTLSCSPISGHRSVSWYQQTPGQGLQFLFEYFSETQRNKGNFPGRFSGRQFSNSRSEMNVSTLELGDSALYLCASSFGGRTDTQYFGPGTRLTVL.

The chain is built from TRBV7-3 and TRBJ2-2, with D possibly called TRBD1 or TRBD2 (5 bases each). The CDR3 loop spans 16 amino acids. The V end was cut by 0 bases, the J end by 6 bases, with 14 bases between. Germline V CDR1 and CDR2: SGHTA, FQGTGA. The DNA for the CDR3 is TGTGCCAGCAGCTTAACGTTGGGTTTGGGGGCCGGGGAGCTGTTTTTT. Encoded protein: CASSLTLGLGAGELFF.

The J gene is TRBJ2-7, the V gene TRBV6-5; perhaps TRBD1 as D (6 bases). Trimming took off 6 bases at V and 6 bases at J, with 12 bases between the two ends. The CDR3 contains 12 residues. CDR1 is MNHEY, CDR2 SVGAGI, per germline. For the CDR3, the DNA is TGTGCCAGCAGGCTCCAGGGGAGCGAGCAGTACTTC. Translated, it gives CASRLQGSEQYF.

V and J are TRBV29-1 and TRBJ1-5, with D possibly TRBD1 on 5 matching bases. The CDR3 is 13 amino acids. Per germline, CDR1 SQVTM and CDR2 ANQGSEA. The V end lost 1 base, the J end lost 4 bases, and 8 bases lay between the germline ends. The CDR3 protein is CSVEGQGNQPQHF. The CDR3 nucleotides read TGCAGCGTTGAAGGTCAGGGTAATCAGCCCCAGCATTTT. The full variable domain, in which reference TRBV29-1 and TRBJ1-5 provide the parts outside the CDR3, is SAVISQKPSRDICQRGTSLTIQCQVDSQVTMMFWYRQQPGQSLTLIATANQGSEATYESGFVIDKFPISRPNLTFSTLTVSNMSPEDSSIYLCSVEGQGNQPQHFGDGTRLSIL.

V is TRBV28 and J is TRBJ1-5, with D possibly matching TRBD1 (5 bases). Germline CDR1 reads MDHEN; CDR2 reads SYDVKM. This CDR3 has 11 residues. V lost 10 bases and J lost 7, with 11 bases in between. The CDR3 coding sequence is TGTGCCACCATGGGGACCCAGCCCCAGCATTTT. Translating gives CATMGTQPQHF.

V is TRBV7-8 and J is TRBJ2-7; 14 positions agree with TRBD2. Germline V CDR1 and CDR2: SGHVS, FQNEAQ. CDR3 size: 16 residues. The V gene end was trimmed by 3 bases and the J gene end by 0 bases; junction bases not matched to a gene: 1. The CDR3 DNA is TGTGCCAGCAGCTTTGGGACTAGCGGGGGCTCCTACGAGCAGTACTTC. Translated: CASSFGTSGGSYEQYF.